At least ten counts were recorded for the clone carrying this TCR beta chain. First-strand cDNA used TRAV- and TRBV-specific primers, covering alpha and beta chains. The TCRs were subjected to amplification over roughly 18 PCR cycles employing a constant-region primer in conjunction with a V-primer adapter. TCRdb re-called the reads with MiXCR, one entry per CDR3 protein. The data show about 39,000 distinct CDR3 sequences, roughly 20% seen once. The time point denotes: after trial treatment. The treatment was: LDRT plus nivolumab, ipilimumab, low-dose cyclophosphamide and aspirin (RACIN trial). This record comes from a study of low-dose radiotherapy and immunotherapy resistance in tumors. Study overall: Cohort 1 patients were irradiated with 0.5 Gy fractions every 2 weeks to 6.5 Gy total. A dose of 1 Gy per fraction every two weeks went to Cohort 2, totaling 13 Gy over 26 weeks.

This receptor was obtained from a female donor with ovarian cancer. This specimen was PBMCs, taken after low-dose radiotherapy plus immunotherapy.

CDR3: CASSGFGANVLTF. The CDR3 DNA reads as TGTGCCAGCAGCGGTTTTGGGGCCAACGTCCTGACTTTC. The rearrangement links TRBV7-3 to TRBJ2-6; D is unresolved. V was cut by 5 bases and J by 3 bases, with 5 bases left in between. In germline, CDR1 is SGHTA, CDR2 FQGTGA. The CDR3 loop spans 13 amino acids.